The 14 T cell receptor beta chains listed next were all sequenced from one sample in a study of control samples from healthy donors and cancer patients. The table came from immunoSEQ multiplex PCR; TCRdb's copy has only in-frame clones and leaves some out. Among 250,000 to 300,000 clones listed, around 80% were seen once. Sequencing was carried out using PBMCs. Receptors originate from a woman aged 60-70 years with lung cancer.

This clone was counted once. The gene calls are TRBV11-2 and TRBJ2-7, with D unresolved. CDR3 length equals 13 residues. The ends were cut back, 0 bases at V and 2 bases at J, with 5 bases in the middle. CDR1 and CDR2 (germline): SGHAT, FQNNGV. Written as DNA, the CDR3 is TGTGCCAGCAGCTTAGAGGTCCCCTACGAGCAGTACTTC. It is translated as CASSLEVPYEQYF.

As DNA, the CDR3 is TGTGCCAGCAGCTTGACTAGCGGGTATCAAGAGACCCAGTACTTC. It specifies CASSLTSGYQETQYF. J is TRBJ2-5 and V is TRBV7-9; TRBD2 matches 10 bases. Germline V lookup: CDR1 SEHNR, CDR2 FQNEAQ (reference sequence). V lost 3 bases, J lost 2 bases, and 3 bases stayed unmatched. The length of the CDR3 is 15 residues.

The CDR3 DNA reads as TGTGCCAGCAGTCGATCGGGCTACGAGCAGTACTTC. Translated: CASSRSGYEQYF. This sequence joins TRBV28 and TRBJ2-7; no definite D call. Germline lookup yields CDR1 MDHEN and CDR2 SYDVKM. This CDR3 region has 12 residues. Between the trimmed V and J ends, which lost 5 bases and 3 bases, there was a span of 8 bases.

For the CDR3, the DNA is TGTGCCAGCAGCAAAGGGCCGGGACAGGGGGCCCCTGAAGCTTTCTTT. Its translation: CASSKGPGQGAPEAFF. The chain carries TRBV21-1 and TRBJ1-1; TRBD1, as called in the table, went unchecked against the DNA. TRBV21-1 is an annotated pseudogene. This CDR3 is 16 amino acids long.

This rearrangement joins TRBV2 to TRBJ2-5; 9 nucleotides agree with TRBD2. This CDR3 spans 15 amino acids. CDR1 and CDR2 (germline): SNHLY, FYNNEI. Trimming at V came to 4 bases and at J to 1 base, leaving 4 bases not matched to a gene. This CDR3 reads CASSGQRGAQETQYF. The CDR3 region has the DNA TGTGCCAGCAGTGGACAGCGGGGGGCCCAAGAGACCCAGTACTTC.

The chain joins TRBV27 to TRBJ2-2; the match to TRBD2 covers 13 bases. CDR3 length: 17 amino acids. The trim removed 6 bases at V and 6 bases at J, leaving 10 bases unmatched. The germline CDR1 and CDR2 sequences are MNHEY and SMNVEV (reference sequence). The CDR3 region is CASSIRTSGRGAGELFF. CDR3 nucleotide sequence: TGTGCCAGCAGCATCCGGACTAGCGGGAGAGGGGCCGGGGAGCTGTTTTTT.

Concerning this clone: The junction shows a germline mismatch at one end, possibly a read error. Other DNA sequences in this specimen translate into the identical CDR3. The rearrangement joins TRBV18 to TRBJ1-1, with D perhaps matching TRBD1 (6 bases). The CDR3 consists of 13 residues. CDR1 and CDR2 from the germline V gene are KGHSH and LQKENI. The CDR3 loop is CASSPQGNTEAFF. The CDR3, as DNA: TGTGCCAGCTCTCCACAGGGAAACACTGAAGCTTTCTTT. The complete variable domain, with remaining parts taken from reference TRBV18 and TRBJ1-1, reads NAGVMQNPRHLVRRRGQEARLRCSPMKGHSHVYWYRQLPEEGLKFMVYLQKENIIDESGMPKERFSAEFPKEGPSILRIQQVVRGDSAAYFCASSPQGNTEAFFGQGTRLTVV.

The rearrangement uses TRBV18 and TRBJ1-2, with D possibly TRBD1 on 5 matching bases. Looked up from germline, CDR1 is KGHSH and CDR2 is LQKENI. This CDR3 spans 11 amino acids. V lost 3 bases to trimming and J lost 6 bases, with 5 bases between them. Written as DNA, the CDR3 is TGTGCCAGCTCACCGGGGGATGGCTACACCTTC. Its translation: CASSPGDGYTF. The full variable domain, rest sourced from reference TRBV18 and TRBJ1-2, is NAGVMQNPRHLVRRRGQEARLRCSPMKGHSHVYWYRQLPEEGLKFMVYLQKENIIDESGMPKERFSAEFPKEGPSILRIQQVVRGDSAAYFCASSPGDGYTFGSGTRLTVV.

This chain joins TRBV4-1 and TRBJ2-5; 11 positions agree with TRBD1. The germline CDR1 and CDR2 sequences are MGHRA and YSYEKL. CDR3 size: 17 residues. V trimming: 3 bases; J trimming: 5 bases; junction bases outside the gene matches: 11. The CDR3 protein is CASSQIAGTGGLETQYF. CDR3 nucleotides: TGCGCCAGCAGCCAGATAGCCGGGACAGGGGGTCTGGAGACCCAGTACTTC.

V usage is TRBV2 and J usage is TRBJ1-6; 9 nucleotides match TRBD1. The ends lost 8 bases at V and 10 bases at J; junction bases unmatched: 15. CDR3 length: 16 residues. The V gene's germline CDR1 is SNHLY and CDR2 FYNNEI. CDR3 protein: CASGEMTGGYESPLHF. The DNA for the CDR3 is TGTGCCAGCGGCGAGATGACAGGGGGATATGAATCACCCCTCCACTTT.

This chain connects TRBV5-1 to TRBJ2-7, with D hard to call. Trimming left V 0 bases short and J 4 bases short, with 8 bases between. This CDR3 is 13 amino acids long. In germline, CDR1 is SGHRS, CDR2 YFSETQ. The CDR3 is CASSLGTIYEQYF. The CDR3, as DNA: TGCGCCAGCAGCTTGGGGACCATTTACGAGCAGTACTTC. The full variable domain, completed using reference TRBV5-1 and TRBJ2-7, is KAGVTQTPRYLIKTRGQQVTLSCSPISGHRSVSWYQQTPGQGLQFLFEYFSETQRNKGNFPGRFSGRQFSNSRSEMNVSTLELGDSALYLCASSLGTIYEQYFGPGTRLTVT.

As concerns this clone: A read error may produce the germline difference seen at one junction end. The chain links TRBV20-1 to TRBJ1-2; D gene unclear. CDR3 length: 11 residues. Germline CDR1 DFQATT, CDR2 SNEGSKA (reference sequence). The CDR3 is CTAGWQDGYTF. CDR3 sequence (DNA): TGTACCGCGGGGTGGCAAGATGGCTACACCTTC.

CDR3 DNA: TGTGCCAGTAGTATTACACAGATGAACACTGAAGCTTTCTTT. It yields the protein CASSITQMNTEAFF. This chain connects TRBV19 to TRBJ1-1; D not resolved. Trimming removed 3 bases from V and 0 bases from J, with 8 bases in between. This CDR3 comprises 14 residues. Germline-derived CDR1 and CDR2 are LNHDA and SQIVND (reference sequence).

The chain employs TRBV7-9 and TRBJ1-1; D call uncertain. Germline CDR1 reads SEHNR; CDR2 reads FQNEAQ (reference sequence). The CDR3 is 15 amino acids. V was pared by 4 bases and J by 4 bases, with 16 bases between. The CDR3 DNA follows: TGTGCCAGCAGCTCGTTCATGTGGGTAGGCACTGAAGCTTTCTTT. It translates to CASSSFMWVGTEAFF.